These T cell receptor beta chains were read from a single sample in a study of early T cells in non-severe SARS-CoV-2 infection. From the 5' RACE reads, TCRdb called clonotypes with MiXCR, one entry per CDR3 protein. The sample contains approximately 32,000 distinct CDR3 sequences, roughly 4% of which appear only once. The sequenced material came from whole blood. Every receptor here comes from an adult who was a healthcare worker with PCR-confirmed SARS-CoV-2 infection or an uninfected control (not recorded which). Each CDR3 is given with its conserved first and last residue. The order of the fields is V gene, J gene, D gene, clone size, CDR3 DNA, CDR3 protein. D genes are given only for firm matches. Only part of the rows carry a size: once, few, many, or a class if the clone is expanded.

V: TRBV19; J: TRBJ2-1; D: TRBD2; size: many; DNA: TGTGCCAGTAGTATTCCTAGCGGGGGAGTCTACAATGAGCAGTTCTTC; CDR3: CASSIPSGGVYNEQFF
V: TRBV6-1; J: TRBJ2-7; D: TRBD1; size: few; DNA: TGTGCCAGCAGGGCCGGGACAGGGGGCGAGCAGTACTTC; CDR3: CASRAGTGGEQYF
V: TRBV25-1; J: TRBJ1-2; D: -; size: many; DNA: TGTGCCAGCAGTGATTTAGGGGGGAACTATGGCTACACCTTC; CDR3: CASSDLGGNYGYTF
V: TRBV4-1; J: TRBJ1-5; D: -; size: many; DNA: TGCGCCAGCAGCCAAGATGGGAACGGGGCTAATCAGCCCCAGCATTTT; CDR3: CASSQDGNGANQPQHF
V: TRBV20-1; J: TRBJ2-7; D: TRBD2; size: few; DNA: TGCAGTGCTAGTAATAGCGGGGGGGCCTCATCCTACGAGCAGTACTTC; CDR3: CSASNSGGASSYEQYF
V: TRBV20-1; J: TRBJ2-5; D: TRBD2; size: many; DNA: TGCAGTGCTAGGGGTTGGGCTAGCGGGGAATTCTCCCCGAAGACCCAGTACTTC; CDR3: CSARGWASGEFSPKTQYF
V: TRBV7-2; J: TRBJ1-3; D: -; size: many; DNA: TGTGCCAGCAGCATCACAGGCGGTGTAGGGGGAAACACCATATATTTT; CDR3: CASSITGGVGGNTIYF
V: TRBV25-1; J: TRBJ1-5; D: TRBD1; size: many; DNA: TGTGCCAGCAGTGGACAGGGGGCAGGTCAGCCCCAGCATTTT; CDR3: CASSGQGAGQPQHF
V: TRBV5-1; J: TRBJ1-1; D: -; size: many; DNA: TGCGCCAGCAGCCCAATTCGGGCGCGAACAAGTGAAGCTTTCTTT; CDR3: CASSPIRARTSEAFF
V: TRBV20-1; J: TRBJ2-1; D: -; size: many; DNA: TGCAGTGCTAGAGATGCTAGCCTGCAGTTCTTC; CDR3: CSARDASLQFF
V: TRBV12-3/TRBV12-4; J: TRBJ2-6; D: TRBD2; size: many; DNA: TGTGCCAGCAGTTCCGACATGACTAGCGGGGGCCGATCTGGGGCCAACGTCCTGACTTTC; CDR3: CASSSDMTSGGRSGANVLTF
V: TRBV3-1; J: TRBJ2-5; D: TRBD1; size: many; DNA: TGTGCCAGCAGCCGAGGACAGGGAAAGACCCAGTACTTC; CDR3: CASSRGQGKTQYF
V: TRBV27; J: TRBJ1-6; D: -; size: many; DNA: TGTGCCAGCAGTCCACTTCGGAATAATTCACCCCTCCACTTT; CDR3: CASSPLRNNSPLHF
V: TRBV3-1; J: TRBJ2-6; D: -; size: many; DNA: TGTGCCAGCAGCCAAGGCCCGGGCGGGGCCAACGTCCTGACTTTC; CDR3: CASSQGPGGANVLTF
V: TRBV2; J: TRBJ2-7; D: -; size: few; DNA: TGTGCCAGCAGAAGGGAAGCATTGGCCCACGAGCAGTACTTC; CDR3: CASRREALAHEQYF
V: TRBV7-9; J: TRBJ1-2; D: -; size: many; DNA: TGTGCCAGCAGCTCAGAAAACTATGGCTACACCTTC; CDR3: CASSSENYGYTF
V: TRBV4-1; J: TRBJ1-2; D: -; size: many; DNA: TGCGCCAGCAGCCACCCGGGGAGGGGGAGTCAGGGCTACACCTTC; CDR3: CASSHPGRGSQGYTF
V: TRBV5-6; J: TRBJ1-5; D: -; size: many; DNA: TGTGCCAGCAGCAATCGACGGATTTATAGCAATCAGCCCCAGCATTTT; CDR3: CASSNRRIYSNQPQHF
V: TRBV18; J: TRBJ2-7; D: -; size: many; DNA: TGTGCCAGCTCACCGGCAGGGCCCTACGAGCAGTACTTC; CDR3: CASSPAGPYEQYF
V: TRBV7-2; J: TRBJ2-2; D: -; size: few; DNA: TGTACCAGCAGCCGGACTAACACCGGGGAGCTGTTTTTT; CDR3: CTSSRTNTGELFF
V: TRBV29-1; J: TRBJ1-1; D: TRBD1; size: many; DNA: TGCAGCGTTGAGCCGGGACAGCAGAACACTGAAGCTTTCTTT; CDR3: CSVEPGQQNTEAFF
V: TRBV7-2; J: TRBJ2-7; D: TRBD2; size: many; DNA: TGTGCCAGCAGCTGGAGCGGGGGGACCTACGAGCAGTACTTC; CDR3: CASSWSGGTYEQYF
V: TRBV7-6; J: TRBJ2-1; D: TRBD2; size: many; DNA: TGTGCCAGCAGCTTAGGCGGGAGTATCTATGAGCAGTTCTTC; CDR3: CASSLGGSIYEQFF
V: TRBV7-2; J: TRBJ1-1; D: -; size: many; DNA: TGTGCCAGCAGCTTATATTCAGGGGTCACTGAAGCTTTCTTT; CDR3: CASSLYSGVTEAFF
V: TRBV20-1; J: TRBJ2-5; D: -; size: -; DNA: TGCAGTGCCTCCGGCCTCCAAGAGACCCAGTACTTC; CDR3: CSASGLQETQYF
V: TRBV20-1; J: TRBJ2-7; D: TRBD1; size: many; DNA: TGCAGTGCCCACCGTCCCGGGACAGGCTCCTACGAGCAGTACTTC; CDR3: CSAHRPGTGSYEQYF
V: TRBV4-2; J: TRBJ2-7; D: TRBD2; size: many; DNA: TGTGCCAGCAGCCAGGGCACTAGCGGGAGTGGCGAGCAGTACTTC; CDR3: CASSQGTSGSGEQYF
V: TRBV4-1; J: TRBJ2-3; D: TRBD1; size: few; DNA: TGCGCCAGCAGCCAAGATGGGACAGGGAGAAGGGATACGCAGTATTTT; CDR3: CASSQDGTGRRDTQYF
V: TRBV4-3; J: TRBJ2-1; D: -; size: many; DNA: TGCGCCAGCAGCCGGCTATTCGGGGGACCCCCCAATGAGCAGTTCTTC; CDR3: CASSRLFGGPPNEQFF
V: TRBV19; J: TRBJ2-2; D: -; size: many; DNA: TGTGCCACCCGGTTCGGGGCGAACACCGGGGAGCTGTTTTTT; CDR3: CATRFGANTGELFF
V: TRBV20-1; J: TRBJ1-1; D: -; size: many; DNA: TGCAGTGCGGTCGGCATCAGGGCCGTTAACACTGAAGCTTTCTTT; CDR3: CSAVGIRAVNTEAFF
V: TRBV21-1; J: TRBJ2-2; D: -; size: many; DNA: TGTGCCAGCAGCAACCCCTTTGGACCGACAGGGGTATTCACCGGGGAGCTGTTTTTT; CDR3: CASSNPFGPTGVFTGELFF
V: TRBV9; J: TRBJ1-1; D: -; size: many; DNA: TGTGCCAGCAGCGTAGGGTCCCTAGGGAACACTGAAGCTTTCTTT; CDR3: CASSVGSLGNTEAFF